The T cell receptor (beta chain) under discussion was sequenced for a study of identifying expanded T cells in peripheral blood. Study findings and constraints: Clone count variance between roughly 2-week samples rose with total template count.

There are a few counts of this clone. Antigen unknown. Sequencing was performed with immunoSEQ multiplex PCR; in TCRdb, only in-frame clones are kept and a portion is missing. The table records roughly 75,000 clones, roughly 90% of them present only once. The source of this sequence is a person aged 18-70 years in good health. Sequenced: blood.

The CDR3 loop is CASNVLGLVNEQFF. CDR3 sequence (DNA): TGTGCCAGCAACGTTCTAGGACTAGTCAATGAGCAGTTCTTC. The J gene is TRBJ2-1, the V gene TRBV9, with 7 bases identical to TRBD2. Per germline, CDR1 SGDLS and CDR2 YYNGEE. The V segment lost 6 bases and the J segment 6 bases; nucleotides outside the gene matches: 9. This CDR3 contains 14 residues.